This T cell receptor beta chain was obtained from a study of patients and donors after allogeneic stem cell transplantation. Via MiXCR, TCRdb re-called the RT-PCR reads, giving one row per CDR3 protein. The sample gives 920,000 or so distinct CDR3 sequences, approximately 19% of which show up once; 6% is in the top ten. The table lists this clonotype with a few counts. This CDR3 contains 14 residues. Trimming stripped 0 bases from V and 8 bases from J, with 8 bases between. Germline values: CDR1 LGHNA, CDR2 YSLEER. V gene TRBV4-3 combines with J gene TRBJ1-6; D unclear. This receptor was taken from a human donor who was either an allogeneic HSCT recipient or a stem cell or donor lymphocyte infusion donor (not recorded which). It is not recorded whose cells these are; they may come from a transplant donor. Sequenced sample: blood, either unsorted or a sorted T cell fraction (not recorded which). CDR3 loop: CASSQDLGYSPLHF. CDR3 nucleotides: TGCGCCAGCAGCCAAGATTTGGGTTATTCACCCCTCCACTTT.